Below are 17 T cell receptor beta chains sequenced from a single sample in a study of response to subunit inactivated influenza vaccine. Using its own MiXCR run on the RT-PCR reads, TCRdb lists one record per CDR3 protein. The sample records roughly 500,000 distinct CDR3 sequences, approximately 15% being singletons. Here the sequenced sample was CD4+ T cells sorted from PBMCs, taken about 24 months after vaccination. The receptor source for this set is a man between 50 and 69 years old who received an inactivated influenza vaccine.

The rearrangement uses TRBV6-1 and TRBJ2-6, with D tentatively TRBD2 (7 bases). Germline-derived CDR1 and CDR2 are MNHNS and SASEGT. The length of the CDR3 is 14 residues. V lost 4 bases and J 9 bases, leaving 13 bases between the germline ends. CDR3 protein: CASSVGGQNNVLTF. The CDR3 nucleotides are TGTGCCAGCAGTGTCGGGGGGCAAAACAACGTCCTGACTTTC.

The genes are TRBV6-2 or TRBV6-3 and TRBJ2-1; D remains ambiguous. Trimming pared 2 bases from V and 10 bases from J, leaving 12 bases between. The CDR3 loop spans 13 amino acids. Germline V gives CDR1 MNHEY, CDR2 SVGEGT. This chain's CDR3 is CASSYRTPGEQFF. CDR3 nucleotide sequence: TGTGCCAGCAGTTACCGGACCCCTGGGGAGCAGTTCTTC.

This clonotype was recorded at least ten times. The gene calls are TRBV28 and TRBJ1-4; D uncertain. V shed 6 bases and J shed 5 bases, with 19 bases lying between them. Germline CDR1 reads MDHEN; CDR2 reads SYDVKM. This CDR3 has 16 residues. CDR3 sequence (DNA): TGTGCCAGCAGCTCCCATCGGACGGGAACAAATGAAAAACTGTTTTTT. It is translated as CASSSHRTGTNEKLFF.

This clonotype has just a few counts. For the CDR3, the DNA is TGTGCCATCTCGGGACAGGGTGTAAACGAGCAGTACTTC. Translated: CAISGQGVNEQYF. The J gene is TRBJ2-7, the V gene TRBV6-1; 9 positions match TRBD1. The germline V gene encodes CDR1 MNHNS and CDR2 SASEGT. CDR3 length equals 13 residues. V shed 10 bases, J shed 5 bases, and the junction held 9 bases outside the gene matches.

The chain's CDR3 is CASSAGQGNTGELFF. CDR3 in DNA: TGTGCCAGCAGCGCTGGACAGGGCAACACCGGGGAGCTGTTTTTT. This chain joins TRBV7-2 and TRBJ2-2; 8 positions agree with TRBD1. Trimming removed 5 bases from V and 2 bases from J; junction bases left unmatched: 4. Germline CDR1 SGHTA, CDR2 FQGNSA. This CDR3 is built from 15 residues.

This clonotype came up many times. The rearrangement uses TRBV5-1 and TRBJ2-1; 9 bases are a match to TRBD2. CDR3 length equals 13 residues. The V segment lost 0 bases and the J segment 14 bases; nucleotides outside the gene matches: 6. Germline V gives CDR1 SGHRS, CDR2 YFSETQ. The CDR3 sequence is CASSLAPSGVEFF. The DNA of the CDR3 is TGCGCCAGCAGCTTGGCCCCTAGCGGGGTGGAGTTCTTC. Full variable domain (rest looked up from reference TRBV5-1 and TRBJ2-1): KAGVTQTPRYLIKTRGQQVTLSCSPISGHRSVSWYQQTPGQGLQFLFEYFSETQRNKGNFPGRFSGRQFSNSRSEMNVSTLELGDSALYLCASSLAPSGVEFFGPGTRLTVL.

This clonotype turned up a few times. CDR3 residues: CASSKTQTRETQYF. CDR3 sequence (DNA): TGTGCCAGCAGTAAGACCCAAACGAGGGAGACCCAGTACTTC. The chain recombines TRBV6-1 with TRBJ2-5, with D uncertain. CDR1 and CDR2 from the germline V gene are MNHNS and SASEGT. V shed 5 bases and J shed 5 bases, with 15 bases lying between them. The CDR3 sequence is 14 residues long.

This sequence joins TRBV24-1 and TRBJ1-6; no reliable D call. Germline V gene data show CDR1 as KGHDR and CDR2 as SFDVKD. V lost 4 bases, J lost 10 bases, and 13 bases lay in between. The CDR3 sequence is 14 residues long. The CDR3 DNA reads TGTGCCACCAGTGACTCGGGAGTGACGTCACCCCTCCACTTT. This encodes CATSDSGVTSPLHF.

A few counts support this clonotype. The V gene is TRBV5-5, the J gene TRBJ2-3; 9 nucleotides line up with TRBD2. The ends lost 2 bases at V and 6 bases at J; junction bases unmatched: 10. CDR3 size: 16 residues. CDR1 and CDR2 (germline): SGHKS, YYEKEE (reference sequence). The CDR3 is CASSFQIAGAGDTQYF. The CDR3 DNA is TGTGCCAGCAGCTTCCAGATAGCGGGGGCAGGGGATACGCAGTATTTT.

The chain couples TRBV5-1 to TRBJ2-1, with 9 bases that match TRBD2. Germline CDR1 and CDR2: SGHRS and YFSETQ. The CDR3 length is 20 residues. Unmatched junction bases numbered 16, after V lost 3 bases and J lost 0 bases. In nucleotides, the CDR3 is TGCGCCAGCAGCTCCTGGACCGGGACTAGCTCCTTGAGCTCCTACAATGAGCAGTTCTTC. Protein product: CASSSWTGTSSLSSYNEQFF. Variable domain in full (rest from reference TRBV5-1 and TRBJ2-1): KAGVTQTPRYLIKTRGQQVTLSCSPISGHRSVSWYQQTPGQGLQFLFEYFSETQRNKGNFPGRFSGRQFSNSRSEMNVSTLELGDSALYLCASSSWTGTSSLSSYNEQFFGPGTRLTVL.

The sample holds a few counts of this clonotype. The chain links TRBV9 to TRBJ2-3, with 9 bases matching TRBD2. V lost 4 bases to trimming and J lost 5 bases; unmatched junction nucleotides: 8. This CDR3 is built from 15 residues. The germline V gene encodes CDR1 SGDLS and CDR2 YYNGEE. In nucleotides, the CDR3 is TGTGCCAGCAGCCCAGCGGGGGGTATTGGAGATACGCAGTATTTT. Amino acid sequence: CASSPAGGIGDTQYF.

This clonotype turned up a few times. CDR3 region: CASRLQSGTQYF. In DNA, the CDR3 is TGCGCCAGCAGACTCCAGAGCGGTACGCAGTATTTT. The chain joins TRBV10-2 to TRBJ2-3; D is perhaps TRBD2 (5 bases). This CDR3 is built from 12 residues. V was cut by 6 bases and J by 8 bases, with 12 bases left in between. CDR1 and CDR2 (germline): WSHSY, SAAADI.

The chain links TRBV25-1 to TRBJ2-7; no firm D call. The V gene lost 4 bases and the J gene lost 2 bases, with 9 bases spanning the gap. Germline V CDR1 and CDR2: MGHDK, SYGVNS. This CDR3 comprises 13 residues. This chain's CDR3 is CASSVAGAYEQYF. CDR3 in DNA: TGTGCCAGCAGTGTCGCAGGCGCCTACGAGCAGTACTTC.

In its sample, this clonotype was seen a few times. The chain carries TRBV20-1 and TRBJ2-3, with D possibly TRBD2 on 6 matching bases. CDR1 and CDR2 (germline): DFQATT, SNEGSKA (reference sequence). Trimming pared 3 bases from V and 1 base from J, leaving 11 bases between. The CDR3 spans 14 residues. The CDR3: CSASISGGTDTQYF. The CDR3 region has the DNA TGCAGTGCTAGTATTTCGGGGGGCACAGATACGCAGTATTTT.

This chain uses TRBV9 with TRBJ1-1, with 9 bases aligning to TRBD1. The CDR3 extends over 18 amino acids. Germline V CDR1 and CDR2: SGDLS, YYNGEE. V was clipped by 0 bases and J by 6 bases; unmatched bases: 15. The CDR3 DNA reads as TGTGCCAGCAGCGTAGCTCCAGGTGGGGGACAGGGTGTTGCTGAAGCTTTCTTT. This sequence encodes CASSVAPGGGQGVAEAFF.

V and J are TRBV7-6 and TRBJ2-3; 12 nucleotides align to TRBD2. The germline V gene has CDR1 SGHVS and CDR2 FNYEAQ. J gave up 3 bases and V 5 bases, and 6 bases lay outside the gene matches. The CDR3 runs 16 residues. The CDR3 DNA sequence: TGTGCCAGCAGCAAACGACTAGCGGGAGAGACAGATACGCAGTATTTT. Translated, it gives CASSKRLAGETDTQYF.

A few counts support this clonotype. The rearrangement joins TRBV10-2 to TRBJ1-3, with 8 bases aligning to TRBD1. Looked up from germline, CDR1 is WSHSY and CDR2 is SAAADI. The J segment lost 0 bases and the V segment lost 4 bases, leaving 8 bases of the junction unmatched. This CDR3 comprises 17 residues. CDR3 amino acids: CASSGTGKTSSGNTIYF. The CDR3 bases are TGCGCCAGCAGTGGGACAGGGAAAACGTCCTCTGGAAACACCATATATTTT.